This TCR beta chain emerged from a study of regulatory T cells in long-lasting Graves disease. The time point is: newly diagnosed GD, antithyroid drugs for less than 3 months. The authors made the TCR library using RNA they extracted from PBMCs. The CDR3 runs to 14 residues. Germline assignment: CDR1 SGHVS and CDR2 FNYEAQ. V dropped 1 base and J dropped 2; count of bases not matched to a gene: 2. For TCR beta, libraries came from iRepertoire HTBI primers and Arm-PCR of CDR3 regions. MiXCR was run by TCRdb on the multiplex PCR reads, yielding one entry per CDR3 protein. The sample holds 400,000 to 500,000 distinct CDR3 sequences, around 15% seen once. There are many counts of this clonotype. These same records also appear under a second study, on T cells in Graves' hyperthyroidism and ophthalmopathy. That source notes: An initial round of RT-PCR targeting the TCR CDR3 relied on the HTBI primer set. It was a median around 6 months before onset that the model predicted ophthalmopathy.

This receptor was taken from a woman aged 45-65 years with Graves disease. The sequencing here drew on peripheral blood mononuclear cells (PBMCs), taken at new diagnosis, from a patient treated with antithyroid drugs. V usage is TRBV7-6 and J usage is TRBJ2-7, with 7 positions matching TRBD2. CDR3: CASSLGEGAYEQYF. The CDR3 DNA reads as TGTGCCAGCAGCTTAGGGGAGGGCGCCTACGAGCAGTACTTC.